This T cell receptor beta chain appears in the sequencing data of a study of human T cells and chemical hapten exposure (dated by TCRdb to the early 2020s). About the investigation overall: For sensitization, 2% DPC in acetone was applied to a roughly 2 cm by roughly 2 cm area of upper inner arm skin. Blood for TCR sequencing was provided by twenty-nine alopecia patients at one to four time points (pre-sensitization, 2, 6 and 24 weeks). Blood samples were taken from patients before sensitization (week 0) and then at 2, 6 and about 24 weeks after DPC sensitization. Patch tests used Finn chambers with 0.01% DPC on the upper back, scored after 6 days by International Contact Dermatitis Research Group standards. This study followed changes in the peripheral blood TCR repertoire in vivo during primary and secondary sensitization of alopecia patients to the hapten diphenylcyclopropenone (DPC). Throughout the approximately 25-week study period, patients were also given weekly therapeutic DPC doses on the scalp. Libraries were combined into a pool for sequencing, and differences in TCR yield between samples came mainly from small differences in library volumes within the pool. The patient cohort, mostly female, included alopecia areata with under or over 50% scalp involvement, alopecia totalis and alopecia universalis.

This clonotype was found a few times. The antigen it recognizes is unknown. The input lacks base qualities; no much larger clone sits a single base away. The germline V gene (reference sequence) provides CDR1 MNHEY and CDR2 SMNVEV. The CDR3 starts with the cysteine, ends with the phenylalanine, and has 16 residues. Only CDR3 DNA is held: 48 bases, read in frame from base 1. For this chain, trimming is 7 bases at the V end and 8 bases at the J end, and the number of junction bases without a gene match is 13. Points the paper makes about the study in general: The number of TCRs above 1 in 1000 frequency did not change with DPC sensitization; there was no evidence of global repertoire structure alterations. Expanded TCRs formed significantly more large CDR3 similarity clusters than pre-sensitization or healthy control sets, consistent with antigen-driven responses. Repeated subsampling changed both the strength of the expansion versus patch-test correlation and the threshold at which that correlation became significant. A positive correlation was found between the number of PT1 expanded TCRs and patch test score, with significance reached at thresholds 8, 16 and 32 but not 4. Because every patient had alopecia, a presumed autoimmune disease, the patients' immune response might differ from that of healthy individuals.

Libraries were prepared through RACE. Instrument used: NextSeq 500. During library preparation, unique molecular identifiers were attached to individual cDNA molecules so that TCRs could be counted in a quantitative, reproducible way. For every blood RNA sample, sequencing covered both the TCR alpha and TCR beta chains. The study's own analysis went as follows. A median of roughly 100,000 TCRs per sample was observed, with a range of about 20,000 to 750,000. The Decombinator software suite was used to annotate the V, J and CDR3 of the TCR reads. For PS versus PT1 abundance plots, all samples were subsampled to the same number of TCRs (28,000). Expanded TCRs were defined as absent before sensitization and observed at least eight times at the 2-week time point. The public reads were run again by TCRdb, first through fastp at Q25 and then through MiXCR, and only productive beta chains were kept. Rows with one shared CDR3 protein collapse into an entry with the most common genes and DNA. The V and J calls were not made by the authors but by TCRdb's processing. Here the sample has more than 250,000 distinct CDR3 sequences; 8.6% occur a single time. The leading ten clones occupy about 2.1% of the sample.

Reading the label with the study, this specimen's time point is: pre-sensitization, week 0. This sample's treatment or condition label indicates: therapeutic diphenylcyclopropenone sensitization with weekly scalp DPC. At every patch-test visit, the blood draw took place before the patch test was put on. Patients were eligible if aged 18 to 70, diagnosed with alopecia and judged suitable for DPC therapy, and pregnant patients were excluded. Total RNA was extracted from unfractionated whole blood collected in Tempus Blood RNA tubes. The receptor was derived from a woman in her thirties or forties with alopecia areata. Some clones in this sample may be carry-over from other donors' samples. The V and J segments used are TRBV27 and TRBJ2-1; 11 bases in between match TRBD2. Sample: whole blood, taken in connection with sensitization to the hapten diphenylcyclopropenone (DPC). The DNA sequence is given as TGTGCCAGCATCCTGCCCCCTAGCGGGAGGCGGGATGAGCAGTTCTTC. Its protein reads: CASILPPSGRRDEQFF.